These T cell receptor beta chains were read from a single sample in a study of high-grade serous ovarian cancer treatment subgroups. This table comes from immunoSEQ multiplex PCR, and its TCRdb copy is limited to in-frame clones, with some not included. Found here are roughly 7,600 clones, 65% to 85% of them singletons; the top ten hold more than 9%. Sequencing used tumor tissue. Source of these receptors: a human donor with high-grade serous ovarian cancer. Both conserved end residues are part of each CDR3. Fields, in order: D gene, clone size, J gene, V gene, CDR3 protein, CDR3 DNA. A D gene is named only where the DNA matches it firmly. Clone sizes are given selectively: once, few, many, or a class where the clone is expanded.

>-|-|TRBJ2-1|TRBV5-5
CASSLQLAVGSSSYNEQFF
TGTGCCAGCAGCTTGCAACTAGCTGTAGGGAGCAGCTCCTACAATGAGCAGTTCTTC
>-|-|TRBJ2-3|TRBV14
CASSQLGRARTDTQYF
TGTGCCAGCAGCCAGTTGGGGCGGGCCCGCACAGATACGCAGTATTTT
>-|-|TRBJ2-7|TRBV27
CASSLYTEAREQYF
TGTGCCAGCAGTTTATATACCGAGGCTAGGGAGCAGTACTTC
>-|-|TRBJ2-2|TRBV7-6
CASSPYTGELFF
TGTGCCAGCAGCCCCTACACCGGGGAGCTGTTTTTT
>-|-|TRBJ2-5|TRBV5-8
CASSEYRDTYGEQYF
TGTGCCAGCAGCGAATACCGGGACACCTACGGGGAGCAGTACTTC
>-|-|TRBJ1-5|TRBV6-1
CASSEGAENSNQPQHF
TGTGCCAGCAGTGAGGGGGCGGAGAATAGCAATCAGCCCCAGCATTTT
>-|-|TRBJ2-5|TRBV29-1
CSVESMGGWETQYF
TGCAGCGTTGAGTCTATGGGGGGCTGGGAGACCCAGTACTTC
>TRBD1|-|TRBJ1-1|TRBV6-6
CASIPQGDTEAFF
TGTGCCAGCATCCCACAGGGGGACACTGAAGCTTTCTTT
>-|-|TRBJ1-1|TRBV4-2
CASSWTEMNTEAFF
TGTGCCAGCAGCTGGACAGAGATGAACACTGAAGCTTTCTTT
>-|few|TRBJ2-7|TRBV18
CASSPSAYEQYF
TGTGCCAGCTCACCGTCAGCTTACGAGCAGTACTTC
>TRBD1|-|TRBJ2-7|TRBV5-4
CASSRDGQGSSYEQYF
TGTGCCAGCAGCCGTGATGGACAGGGAAGCTCCTACGAGCAGTACTTC
>-|-|TRBJ2-3|TRBV5-4
CASSFGTPWTDTQYF
TGTGCCAGCAGCTTCGGTACGCCTTGGACAGATACGCAGTATTTT
>TRBD2|few|TRBJ2-1|TRBV7-3
CASSLLGREGYNEQFF
TGTGCCAGCAGCCTCCTGGGGCGGGAGGGCTACAATGAGCAGTTCTTC
>-|few|TRBJ2-2|TRBV6-1
CASSGRVITGELFF
TGTGCCAGCAGTGGACGGGTAATCACCGGGGAGCTGTTTTTT
>-|-|TRBJ2-7|TRBV4-1
CASSQDDRRYYEQYF
TGCGCCAGCAGCCAAGATGACAGGCGATACTACGAGCAGTACTTC
>TRBD2|-|TRBJ2-3|TRBV7-9
CASSRSSAGATDTQYF
TGTGCCAGCAGCCGGAGCTCGGCGGGAGCTACGGATACGCAGTATTTT
>-|-|TRBJ2-3|TRBV2
CASSDTGGVRSADTQYF
TGTGCCAGCAGTGACACGGGGGGCGTAAGATCGGCAGATACGCAGTATTTT
>-|-|TRBJ2-1|TRBV29-1
CSVQSGRGQFF
TGCAGCGTTCAATCGGGCAGGGGGCAGTTCTTC
>-|-|TRBJ2-7|TRBV5-4
CASSPRDTSSYEQYF
TGTGCCAGCAGCCCACGGGACACCTCCTCCTACGAGCAGTACTTC
>TRBD2|few|TRBJ2-1|TRBV19
CASSGGLAYNEQFF
TGTGCCAGTAGCGGGGGACTAGCTTACAATGAGCAGTTCTTC
>-|-|TRBJ2-5|TRBV6-6
CASSYGVGGTQYF
TGTGCCAGCAGTTACGGCGTCGGAGGGACCCAGTACTTC
>-|few|TRBJ2-7|TRBV7-9
CASRPRQDPYEQYF
TGTGCCAGCAGACCACGACAGGACCCCTACGAGCAGTACTTC
>-|once|TRBJ2-7|TRBV5-1
CASSLDNSYEQYF
TGCGCCAGCAGCTTGGACAACTCCTACGAGCAGTACTTC
>TRBD2|-|TRBJ2-1|TRBV27
CASSVQRLAGGRLGEQFF
TGTGCCAGCAGTGTACAAAGACTAGCGGGGGGAAGATTGGGTGAGCAGTTCTTC
>-|once|TRBJ1-1|TRBV11-3
CASSLGADTEAFF
TGTGCCAGCAGCTTAGGGGCGGACACTGAAGCTTTCTTT
>TRBD2|-|TRBJ2-1|TRBV29-1
CSVEGLAGNEQFF
TGCAGCGTTGAGGGACTAGCGGGGAATGAGCAGTTCTTC
>-|few|TRBJ1-3|TRBV4-3
CASSQSSGLNSGNTIYF
TGCGCCAGCAGCCAATCTTCGGGACTGAACTCTGGAAACACCATATATTTT
>-|-|TRBJ2-5|TRBV5-4
CASSLVGSGTETQYF
TGTGCCAGCAGCTTGGTCGGTTCAGGGACAGAGACCCAGTACTTC
>-|-|TRBJ1-2|TRBV5-6
CASSSQSAAYGYTF
TGTGCCAGCAGCTCACAGAGCGCTGCCTATGGCTACACCTTC
>TRBD1|-|TRBJ1-1|TRBV25-1
CASSADRATEAFF
TGTGCCAGCAGCGCCGACAGGGCCACTGAAGCTTTCTTT
>TRBD2|-|TRBJ2-7|TRBV27
CASSWRGGFEQYF
TGTGCCAGCAGTTGGCGGGGGGGCTTCGAGCAGTACTTC
>-|-|TRBJ2-1|TRBV2
CASGSTANEQFF
TGTGCCAGCGGCTCGACAGCCAATGAGCAGTTCTTC
>TRBD1|-|TRBJ2-6|TRBV7-8
CASSFPGTVLSGANVLTF
TGTGCCAGCAGCTTCCCCGGGACAGTATTATCTGGGGCCAACGTCCTGACTTTC
>-|-|TRBJ1-1|TRBV19
CASSIDTAFTEAFF
TGTGCCAGTAGTATAGACACAGCTTTCACTGAAGCTTTCTTT
>-|-|TRBJ1-6|TRBV5-5
CASSYGGSYNSPLHF
TGTGCCAGCAGCTACGGAGGCTCCTATAATTCACCCCTCCACTTT
>TRBD1|-|TRBJ2-7|TRBV5-1
CASSLGQGVEQYF
TGCGCCAGCAGCTTGGGACAGGGGGTCGAGCAGTACTTC
>-|once|TRBJ2-5|TRBV4-3
CASSQDSGAGTQYF
TGCGCCAGCAGCCAAGATTCCGGGGCGGGGACCCAGTACTTC
>-|-|TRBJ2-3|TRBV7-2
CASSGRPGPADTQYF
TGTGCCAGCAGCGGTCGGCCGGGGCCAGCCGATACGCAGTATTTT
>-|-|TRBJ2-7|TRBV21-1
CASSNSYEQYF
TGTGCCAGCAGCAACTCCTACGAGCAGTACTTC
>TRBD1|-|TRBJ1-1|TRBV7-2
CASSGTGREAFF
TGTGCCAGCAGTGGGACAGGACGAGAAGCTTTCTTT
>TRBD1|once|TRBJ2-5|TRBV10-3
CAIRPGTGTETQYF
TGTGCCATCAGACCCGGGACAGGGACAGAGACCCAGTACTTC
>-|-|TRBJ2-1|TRBV7-2
CASSLSLSNEQFF
TGTGCCAGCAGCTTAAGTCTTTCAAATGAGCAGTTCTTC
>-|once|TRBJ1-2|TRBV27
CASSLKGYTF
TGTGCCAGCAGTTTAAAGGGCTACACCTTC
>-|-|TRBJ1-2|TRBV5-6
CASSSLGPPRGDGYTF
TGTGCCAGCAGCTCGCTAGGCCCTCCCCGGGGAGATGGCTACACCTTC
>TRBD2|-|TRBJ2-1|TRBV11-3
CASSLVPAGHEQFF
TGTGCCAGCAGCTTAGTACCAGCGGGGCATGAGCAGTTCTTC
>-|-|TRBJ2-3|TRBV19
CASSTEGGSRRDTQYF
TGTGCCAGTAGTACTGAAGGGGGTAGCCGGCGTGATACGCAGTATTTT
>-|-|TRBJ2-1|TRBV4-1
CASSFYNEQFF
TGCGCCAGCAGCTTTTACAATGAGCAGTTCTTC
>-|-|TRBJ1-4|TRBV5-1
CAPGEADFNLATNEKLFF
TGCGCCCCCGGGGAGGCAGATTTCAACCTAGCAACTAATGAAAAACTGTTTTTT
>-|-|TRBJ2-7|TRBV7-2
CASSLGSLGDYEQYF
TGTGCCAGCAGCTTAGGGTCACTCGGGGATTACGAGCAGTACTTC
>TRBD1|-|TRBJ1-5|TRBV11-2
CASSPLTGPNQPQHF
TGTGCCAGCAGCCCCTTGACAGGGCCGAATCAGCCCCAGCATTTT